One sample yielded the 11 T cell receptor beta chains listed below, sequenced in a study of cytomegalovirus exposure and HLA in healthy donors. Primers included in the PCR were 60 Vbeta and 13 Jbeta primers. Libraries were prepared by immunoSEQ multiplex PCR; TCRdb keeps only in-frame clonotypes and omits some of them. The sample records about 210,000 clones, about 80% being singletons. The sequenced material came from PBMCs. The receptors stem from a woman younger than 45 in good health and CMV-seropositive.

The chain combines TRBV15 with TRBJ2-7; 7 bases align to TRBD2. The CDR3 consists of 17 residues. The germline V gene has CDR1 LNHNV and CDR2 YYDKDF (reference sequence). V trimming: 0 bases; J trimming: 3 bases; junction bases outside the gene matches: 11. CDR3 DNA sequence: TGTGCCACCAGCAGAGACCCTTGGCGGGAGCGGGGCTACGAGCAGTACTTC. It is translated as CATSRDPWRERGYEQYF. The variable domain in full, with the rest retrieved from reference TRBV15 and TRBJ2-7, is DAMVIQNPRYQVTQFGKPVTLSCSQTLNHNVMYWYQQKSSQAPKLLFHYYDKDFNNEADTPDNFQSRRPNTSFCFLDIRSPGLGDTAMYLCATSRDPWRERGYEQYFGPGTRLTVT.

This chain connects TRBV7-6 to TRBJ2-3, with D unclear. This CDR3 is built from 14 residues. CDR1 is SGHVS, CDR2 FNYEAQ, per germline. V lost 5 bases, J lost 1 base, and 10 bases lay in between. The DNA for the CDR3 is TGTGCCAGCAGCCCCACAGCTGGCACAGATACGCAGTATTTT. The encoded protein is CASSPTAGTDTQYF.

The chain couples TRBV19 to TRBJ1-1; D perhaps matches TRBD1 (5 bases). The CDR3 consists of 14 residues. The V end lost 3 bases, the J end lost 12 bases, and 20 bases lay between the germline ends. Germline assignment: CDR1 LNHDA and CDR2 SQIVND (reference sequence). The CDR3 sequence: CASSIGGGNTRSFF. CDR3 in DNA: TGTGCCAGTAGTATCGGGGGGGGGAACACCAGATCTTTCTTT.

The rearrangement uses TRBV12-5 and TRBJ2-4; 7 bases match TRBD1. This CDR3 spans 16 amino acids. V trimming: 6 bases; J trimming: 0 bases; junction bases outside the gene matches: 8. Germline V lookup: CDR1 LGHNT, CDR2 FRNRAP. CDR3 amino acids: CASGNKGQLAKNIQYF. DNA of the CDR3: TGTGCTAGTGGGAATAAGGGACAGCTAGCCAAAAACATTCAGTACTTC.

The chain has TRBV6-5 and TRBJ2-7, with a tentative D call TRBD1 (5 bases). Trimming pared 0 bases from V and 6 bases from J, leaving 15 bases between. The V gene's germline CDR1 is MNHEY and CDR2 SVGAGI. The CDR3 has 15 amino acids. CDR3: CASSYSRQIYVEQYF. In DNA, the CDR3 is TGTGCCAGCAGTTACTCGAGACAGATATACGTCGAGCAGTACTTC.

This sequence joins TRBV5-1 and TRBJ2-5; 9 positions match TRBD1. There are 16 residues in the CDR3. Trimming at V came to 4 bases and at J to 6 bases, leaving 13 bases not matched to a gene. Germline V gene lookup returns CDR1 SGHRS and CDR2 YFSETQ. The CDR3 reads CASSGTSGTGWKTQYF. The CDR3 region has the DNA TGCGCCAGCAGCGGCACCTCCGGGACAGGGTGGAAGACCCAGTACTTC.

This clone has a handful of counts. The CDR3 region is CASSSGTGGAFF. The CDR3 DNA follows: TGTGCCAGCAGCTCCGGGACAGGGGGAGCTTTCTTT. The gene calls are TRBV7-9 and TRBJ1-1; 11 bases align to TRBD1. The germline V gene has CDR1 SEHNR and CDR2 FQNEAQ (reference sequence). The ends lost 4 bases at V and 10 bases at J; junction bases unmatched: 2. The CDR3 consists of 12 residues.

This chain links TRBV30 with TRBJ1-2; D is unresolved. V was clipped by 1 base and J by 3 bases, with 9 bases between them. This CDR3 contains 13 residues. Germline values: CDR1 GTSNPN, CDR2 SVGIG (reference sequence). Here the CDR3 reads CAWSGRVDYGYTF. The CDR3 region has the DNA TGTGCCTGGAGTGGGAGGGTTGACTATGGCTACACCTTC.

The V and J genes are TRBV15 and TRBJ1-2; D perhaps matches TRBD1 (6 bases). V gave up 5 bases and J gave up 6 bases, with 19 bases separating them. The length of the CDR3 is 15 residues. The germline CDR1 and CDR2 sequences are LNHNV and YYDKDF (reference sequence). CDR3 amino acids: CATSRGTTRGHGYTF. CDR3 DNA: TGTGCCACCAGCCGCGGGACTACCAGGGGTCATGGCTACACCTTC.

The J gene is TRBJ1-1, the V gene TRBV7-8; D is ambiguous. The CDR3 runs 14 residues. V lost 3 bases and J lost 1, with 9 bases in between. The germline V gene encodes CDR1 SGHVS and CDR2 FQNEAQ. The CDR3 here is CASSLRDGNTEAFF. For the CDR3, the DNA is TGTGCCAGCAGCTTGAGGGATGGGAACACTGAAGCTTTCTTT.

CDR3 DNA: TGTGCCAGCAGCAACAGGTTCCCTGAAGCTTTCTTT. Translated, it gives CASSNRFPEAFF. The V and J genes are TRBV11-1 and TRBJ1-1, with D perhaps TRBD1 (5 bases). Between the trimmed V and J ends, which lost 5 bases and 6 bases, there was a span of 10 bases. Germline-derived CDR1 and CDR2 are SGHAT and FQDESV (reference sequence). This CDR3 has 12 residues.